This T cell receptor (beta chain) derives from a study of blood T cell repertoires in COVID-19. Study-wide background: The United States, Italy and Spain supplied acute and convalescent COVID-19 samples. Sample material is recorded as cDNA or gDNA derived from T cells, B-cell-depleted T cells, or PBMCs.

With 8 bases removed from V and 2 bases from J, the gap between germline ends came to 9 bases. Germline V CDR1 and CDR2: MNHEY, SMNVEV (reference sequence). This CDR3 region has 12 residues. Original processing notes: Counts of nucleated cells, estimated from reference gene primer amplification, were obtained. Assay: immunoSEQ multiplex PCR; the TCRdb copy retains only in-frame clones and omits some. Clonal size and the V and J genes are those of that table, whereas D and trimming came from the DNA. The sample includes 270,000 or so clones, under 90% of them seen just once. The chain couples TRBV27 to TRBJ1-2; tentative D call: TRBD1 (5 bases). The receptor's source is a woman between 18 and 29 years old with acute or convalescent COVID-19. The sample taken for sequencing was peripheral blood. In nucleotides, the CDR3 is TGTGCCAGCGGTGCAGGGAACTATGGCTACACCTTC. Translating it yields CASGAGNYGYTF.